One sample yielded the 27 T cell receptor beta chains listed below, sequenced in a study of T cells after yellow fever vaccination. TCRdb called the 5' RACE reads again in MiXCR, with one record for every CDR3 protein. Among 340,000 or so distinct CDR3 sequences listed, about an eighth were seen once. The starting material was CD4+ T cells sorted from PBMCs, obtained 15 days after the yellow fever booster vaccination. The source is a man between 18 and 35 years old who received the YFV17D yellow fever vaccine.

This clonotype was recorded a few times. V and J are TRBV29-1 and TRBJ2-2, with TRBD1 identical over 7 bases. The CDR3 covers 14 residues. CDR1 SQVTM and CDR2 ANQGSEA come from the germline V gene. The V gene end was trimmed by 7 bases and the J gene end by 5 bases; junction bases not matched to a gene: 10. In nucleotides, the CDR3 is TGCAGCGCCCGACAGGGTTCCGGAACCGGGGAGCTGTTTTTT. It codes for CSARQGSGTGELFF.

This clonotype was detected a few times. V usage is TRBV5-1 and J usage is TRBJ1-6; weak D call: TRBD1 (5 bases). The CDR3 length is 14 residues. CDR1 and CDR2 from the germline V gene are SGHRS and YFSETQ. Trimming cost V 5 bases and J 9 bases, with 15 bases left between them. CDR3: CASRTGTHGSPLHF. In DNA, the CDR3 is TGCGCCAGCAGGACCGGGACGCATGGTTCACCCCTCCACTTT.

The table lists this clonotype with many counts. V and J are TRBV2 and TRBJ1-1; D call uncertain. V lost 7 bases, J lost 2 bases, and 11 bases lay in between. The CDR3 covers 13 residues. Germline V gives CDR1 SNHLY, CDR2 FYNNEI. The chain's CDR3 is CASKIEENTEAFF. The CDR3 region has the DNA TGTGCCAGCAAAATCGAGGAAAACACTGAAGCTTTCTTT.

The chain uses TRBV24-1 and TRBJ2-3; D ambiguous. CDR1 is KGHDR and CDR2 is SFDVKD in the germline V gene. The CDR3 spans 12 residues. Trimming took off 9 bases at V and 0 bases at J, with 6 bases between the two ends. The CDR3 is CATSSSTDTQYF. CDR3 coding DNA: TGTGCCACCTCGTCTAGCACAGATACGCAGTATTTT.

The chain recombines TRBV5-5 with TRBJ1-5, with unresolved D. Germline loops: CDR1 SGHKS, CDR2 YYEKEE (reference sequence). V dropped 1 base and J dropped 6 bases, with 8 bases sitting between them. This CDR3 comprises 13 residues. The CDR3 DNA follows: TGTGCCAGCAGCTTGCGGAGGGTTCAGCCCCAGCATTTT. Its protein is CASSLRRVQPQHF.

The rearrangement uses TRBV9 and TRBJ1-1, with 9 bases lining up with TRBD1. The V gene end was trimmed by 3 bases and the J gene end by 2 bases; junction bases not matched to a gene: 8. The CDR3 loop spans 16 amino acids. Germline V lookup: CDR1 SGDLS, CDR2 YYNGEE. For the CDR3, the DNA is TGTGCCAGCAGCGGGCGGTTGGGACAGGGTAACACTGAAGCTTTCTTT. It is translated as CASSGRLGQGNTEAFF.

For the CDR3, the DNA is TGTGCCACCAAAGAGGGGTACAACTATGGCTACACCTTC. It translates to CATKEGYNYGYTF. This chain connects TRBV28 to TRBJ1-2, with TRBD1 as a possible D gene (5 bases). Looked up from germline, CDR1 is MDHEN and CDR2 is SYDVKM. The length of the CDR3 is 13 residues. V was pared by 10 bases and J by 2 bases, with 14 bases between.

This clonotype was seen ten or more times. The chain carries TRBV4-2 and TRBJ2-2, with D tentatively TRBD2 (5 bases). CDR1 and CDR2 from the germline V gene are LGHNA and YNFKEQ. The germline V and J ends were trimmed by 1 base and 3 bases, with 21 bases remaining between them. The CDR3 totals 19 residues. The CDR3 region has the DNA TGTGCCAGCAGCCAAGGGTCGGGAACAAGCTCGACGGACACCGGGGAGCTGTTTTTT. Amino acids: CASSQGSGTSSTDTGELFF.

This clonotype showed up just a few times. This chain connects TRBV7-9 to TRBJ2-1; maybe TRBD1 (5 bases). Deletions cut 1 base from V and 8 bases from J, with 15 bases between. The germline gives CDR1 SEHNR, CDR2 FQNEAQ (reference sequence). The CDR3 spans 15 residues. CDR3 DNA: TGTGCCAGCAGCTTAGGTTCAGGGTCCGGCCATGAGCAGTTCTTC. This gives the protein CASSLGSGSGHEQFF. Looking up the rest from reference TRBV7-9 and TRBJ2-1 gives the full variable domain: DTGVSQNPRHKITKRGQNVTFRCDPISEHNRLYWYRQTLGQGPEFLTYFQNEAQLEKSRLLSDRFSAERPKGSFSTLEIQRTEQGDSAMYLCASSLGSGSGHEQFFGPGTRLTVL.

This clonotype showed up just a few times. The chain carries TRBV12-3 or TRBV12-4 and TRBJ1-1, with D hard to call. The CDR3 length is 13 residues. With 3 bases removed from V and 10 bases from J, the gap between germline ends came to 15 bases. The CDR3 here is CASSFPAPLGAFF. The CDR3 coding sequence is TGTGCCAGCAGTTTTCCGGCACCGCTGGGAGCTTTCTTT.

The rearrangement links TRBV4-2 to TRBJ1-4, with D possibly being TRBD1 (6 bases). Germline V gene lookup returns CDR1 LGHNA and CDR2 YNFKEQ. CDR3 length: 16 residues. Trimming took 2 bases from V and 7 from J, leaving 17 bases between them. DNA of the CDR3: TGTGCCAGCAGCCAAAACCACGGGGGGCTGAGTGAAAAACTGTTTTTT. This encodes CASSQNHGGLSEKLFF.

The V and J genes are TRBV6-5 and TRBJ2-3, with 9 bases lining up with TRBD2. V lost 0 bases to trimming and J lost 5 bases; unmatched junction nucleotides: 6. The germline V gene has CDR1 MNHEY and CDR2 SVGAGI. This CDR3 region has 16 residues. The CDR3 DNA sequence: TGTGCCAGCAGTTACTCCGCGGGGGGGCCTGTAGATACGCAGTATTTT. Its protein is CASSYSAGGPVDTQYF.

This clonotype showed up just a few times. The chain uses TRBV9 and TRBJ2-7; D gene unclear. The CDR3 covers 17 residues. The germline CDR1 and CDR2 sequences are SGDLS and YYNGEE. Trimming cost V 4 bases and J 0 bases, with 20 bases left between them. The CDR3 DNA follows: TGTGCCAGCAGCATCCCGTTCCAAGGCACGAGCTCCTACGAGCAGTACGTC. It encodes CASSIPFQGTSSYEQYV.

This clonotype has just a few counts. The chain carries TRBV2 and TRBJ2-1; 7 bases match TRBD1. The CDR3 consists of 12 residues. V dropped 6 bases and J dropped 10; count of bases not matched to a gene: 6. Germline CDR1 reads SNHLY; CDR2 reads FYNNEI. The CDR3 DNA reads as TGTGCCAGCAGCTCACAGGGGTGGGAGCAGTTCTTC. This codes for CASSSQGWEQFF.

The CDR3 region has the DNA TGTGCCAGCAGCTTCCGGGGCAGTACGCAGTATTTT. Its protein is CASSFRGSTQYF. The chain recombines TRBV14 with TRBJ2-3; the D call may be TRBD1 or TRBD2 (5 bases each). V dropped 5 bases and J dropped 8 bases, with 11 bases sitting between them. Germline values: CDR1 SGHDN, CDR2 FVKESK. The CDR3 is 12 residues long.

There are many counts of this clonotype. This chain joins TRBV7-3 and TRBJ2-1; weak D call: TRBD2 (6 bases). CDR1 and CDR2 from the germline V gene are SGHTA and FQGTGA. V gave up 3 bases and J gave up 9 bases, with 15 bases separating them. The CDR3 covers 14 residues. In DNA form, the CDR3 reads TGTGCCAGCAGCTTCAAGCTAGCGAGTTCTGAGCAGTTCTTC. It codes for CASSFKLASSEQFF.

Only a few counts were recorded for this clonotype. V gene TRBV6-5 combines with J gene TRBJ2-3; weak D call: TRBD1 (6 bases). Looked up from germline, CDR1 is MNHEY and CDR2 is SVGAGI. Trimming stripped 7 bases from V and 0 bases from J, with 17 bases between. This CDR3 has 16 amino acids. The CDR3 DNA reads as TGTGCCAGCAAACCTAGACAGGTTGCTAGCACAGATACGCAGTATTTT. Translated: CASKPRQVASTDTQYF.

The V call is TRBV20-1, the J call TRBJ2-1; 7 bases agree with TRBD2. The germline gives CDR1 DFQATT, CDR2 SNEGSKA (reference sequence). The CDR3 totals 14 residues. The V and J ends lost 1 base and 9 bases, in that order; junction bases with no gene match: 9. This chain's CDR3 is CSARAPGGRTEQFF. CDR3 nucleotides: TGCAGTGCTAGAGCACCGGGAGGCAGGACTGAGCAGTTCTTC.

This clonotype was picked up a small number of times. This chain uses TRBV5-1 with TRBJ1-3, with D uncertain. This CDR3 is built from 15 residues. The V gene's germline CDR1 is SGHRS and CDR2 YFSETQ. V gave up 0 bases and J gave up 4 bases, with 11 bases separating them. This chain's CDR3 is CASSLEAATGNTIYF. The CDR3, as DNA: TGCGCCAGCAGCTTGGAGGCGGCTACCGGAAACACCATATATTTT.

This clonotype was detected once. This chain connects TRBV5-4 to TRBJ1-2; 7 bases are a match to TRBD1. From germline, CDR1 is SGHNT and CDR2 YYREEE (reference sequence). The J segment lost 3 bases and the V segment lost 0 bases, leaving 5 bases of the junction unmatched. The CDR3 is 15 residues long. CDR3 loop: CASSLAPGQHYGYTF. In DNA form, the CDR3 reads TGTGCCAGCAGCTTGGCCCCGGGACAGCACTATGGCTACACCTTC. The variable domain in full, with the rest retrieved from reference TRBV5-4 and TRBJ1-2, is ETGVTQSPTHLIKTRGQQVTLRCSSQSGHNTVSWYQQALGQGPQFIFQYYREEENGRGNFPPRFSGLQFPNYSSELNVNALELDDSALYLCASSLAPGQHYGYTFGSGTRLTVV.

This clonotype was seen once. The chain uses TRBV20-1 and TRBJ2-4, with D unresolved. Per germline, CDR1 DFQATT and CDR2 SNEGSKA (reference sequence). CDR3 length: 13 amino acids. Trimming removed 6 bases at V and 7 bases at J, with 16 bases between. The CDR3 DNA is TGCAGTGCCGGAGCGAGCTCAAGGAACATTCAGTACTTC. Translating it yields CSAGASSRNIQYF.

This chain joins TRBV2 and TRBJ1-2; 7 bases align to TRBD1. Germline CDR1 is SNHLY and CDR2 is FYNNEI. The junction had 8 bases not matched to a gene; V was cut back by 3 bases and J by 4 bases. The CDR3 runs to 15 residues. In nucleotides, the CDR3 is TGTGCCAGCAGTGATTACAGGGGTGTCACCTATGGCTACACCTTC. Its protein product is CASSDYRGVTYGYTF.

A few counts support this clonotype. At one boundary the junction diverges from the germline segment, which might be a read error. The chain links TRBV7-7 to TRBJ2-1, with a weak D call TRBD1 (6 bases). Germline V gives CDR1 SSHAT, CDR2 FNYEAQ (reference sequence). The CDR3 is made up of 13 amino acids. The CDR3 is CASSLYQGNEQFF. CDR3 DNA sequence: TGTGCTAGCAGCCTTTATCAGGGGAATGAGCAGTTCTTC. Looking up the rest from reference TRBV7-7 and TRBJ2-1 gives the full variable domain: GAGVSQSPRYKVTKRGQDVTLRCDPISSHATLYWYQQALGQGPEFLTYFNYEAQPDKSGLPSDRFSAERPEGSISTLTIQRTEQRDSAMYRCASSLYQGNEQFFGPGTRLTVL.

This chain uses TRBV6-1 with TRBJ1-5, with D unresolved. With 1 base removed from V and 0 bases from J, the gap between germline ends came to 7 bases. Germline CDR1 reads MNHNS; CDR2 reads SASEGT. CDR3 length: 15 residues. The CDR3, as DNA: TGTGCCAGCAGTGAAGTTCAGTTTAGCAATCAGCCCCAGCATTTT. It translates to CASSEVQFSNQPQHF.

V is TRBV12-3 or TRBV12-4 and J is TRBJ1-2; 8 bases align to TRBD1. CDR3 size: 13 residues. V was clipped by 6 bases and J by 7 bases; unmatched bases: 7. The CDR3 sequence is CASSRDRTPGYTF. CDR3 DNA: TGTGCCAGCAGCCGGGACAGGACCCCTGGCTACACCTTC.

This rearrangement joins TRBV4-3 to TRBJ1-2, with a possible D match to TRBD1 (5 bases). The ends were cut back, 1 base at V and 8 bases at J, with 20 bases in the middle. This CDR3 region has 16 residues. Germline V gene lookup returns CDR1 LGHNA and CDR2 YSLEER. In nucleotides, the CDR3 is TGCGCCAGCAGCCAAGGAAGGGGAACTCGGGTCGGGGGCTACACCTTC. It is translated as CASSQGRGTRVGGYTF.

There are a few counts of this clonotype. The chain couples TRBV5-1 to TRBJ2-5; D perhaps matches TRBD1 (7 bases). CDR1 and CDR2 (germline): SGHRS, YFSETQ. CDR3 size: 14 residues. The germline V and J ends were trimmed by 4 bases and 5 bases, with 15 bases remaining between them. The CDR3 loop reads CASSARDSGETQYF. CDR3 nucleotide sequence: TGCGCCAGCAGCGCGAGGGACAGCGGGGAGACCCAGTACTTC.